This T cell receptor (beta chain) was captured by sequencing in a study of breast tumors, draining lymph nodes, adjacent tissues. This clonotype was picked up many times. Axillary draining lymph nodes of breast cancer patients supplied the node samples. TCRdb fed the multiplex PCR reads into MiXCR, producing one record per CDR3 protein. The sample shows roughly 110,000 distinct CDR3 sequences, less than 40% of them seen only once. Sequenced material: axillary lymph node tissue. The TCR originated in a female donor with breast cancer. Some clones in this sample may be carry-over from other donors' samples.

The CDR3: CASRQNPGTSPYNEQFF. In nucleotides, the CDR3 is TGTGCCAGCAGACAAAATCCCGGGACTAGCCCCTACAATGAGCAGTTCTTC. This rearrangement joins TRBV3-1 to TRBJ2-1, with 9 bases matching TRBD2. Per the germline V gene, CDR1 is LGHDT and CDR2 is YNNKEL (reference sequence). The CDR3 consists of 17 residues. V dropped 6 bases and J dropped 2; count of bases not matched to a gene: 11.